This TCR beta chain was sequenced in a study of blood T cell repertoires in COVID-19. Study overall: T cells, B-cell-depleted T cells, or PBMCs supplied cDNA or gDNA.

Donors were grouped by their self-reported clinical history. In the authors' methods: By means of reference gene primer amplification, nucleated cell counts were estimated. Some clones are missing from TCRdb's copy, which holds only in-frame ones; the method was immunoSEQ multiplex PCR. V and J calls and clone size come straight from that table; D and trimming were deduced from the DNA. The sample includes more than 300,000 clones, under 90% of them seen just once. Trimming shortened V by 5 bases and J by 0 bases, and 8 bases separated the two germline ends. Looked up from germline, CDR1 is SNHLY and CDR2 is FYNNEI. The CDR3 runs to 15 residues.

The material sequenced was PBMCs or T cells enriched from blood (not recorded which). This chain links TRBV2 with TRBJ1-6, with D maybe TRBD1 (5 bases). The sequence derives from a woman aged 30 to 39 who had recovered from COVID-19. CDR3 sequence: CASSSRDSYNSPLHF. The CDR3 DNA reads as TGTGCCAGCAGTTCCAGGGACTCCTATAATTCACCCCTCCACTTT.